This TCR beta chain was sequenced for a study of T-cell reconstitution after alpha-beta-depleted transplantation in children. A note on this clonotype: Its antigen is currently unknown.

This sample's TCRbeta library carried unique molecular identifier barcodes. TCRdb fed the PCR reads into MiXCR, producing one record per CDR3 protein. The sample holds roughly 490,000 distinct CDR3 sequences, roughly an eighth seen once. Study results and limitations: T-cell counts and diversity at one year post-transplant came mainly from newly produced T cells. Where some patients showed high TCRbeta diversity at day 60, it came from recipient T cells and thymic progenitors that had survived. Several hundred rapidly expanded clones from non-depleted graft cells reportedly supplied alpha-beta T cells about two months post-transplant.

The sample consisted of PBMCs, mostly from graft donor cells, taken 180 days after TCRalphabeta/CD19-depleted stem cell transplant. This receptor was obtained from a female patient aged 2-9 years who had a stem cell transplant for aplastic anemia, so the T cells may come from the graft donor.

The CDR3 loop reads CASSLGQISYNEQFF. The CDR3 bases are TGTGCCAGCAGTTTAGGGCAGATCTCCTACAATGAGCAGTTCTTC. This chain uses TRBV12-3 or TRBV12-4 with TRBJ2-1; D not certain. The CDR3 is 15 residues long. Trimming removed 1 base at V and 0 bases at J, with 7 bases between.